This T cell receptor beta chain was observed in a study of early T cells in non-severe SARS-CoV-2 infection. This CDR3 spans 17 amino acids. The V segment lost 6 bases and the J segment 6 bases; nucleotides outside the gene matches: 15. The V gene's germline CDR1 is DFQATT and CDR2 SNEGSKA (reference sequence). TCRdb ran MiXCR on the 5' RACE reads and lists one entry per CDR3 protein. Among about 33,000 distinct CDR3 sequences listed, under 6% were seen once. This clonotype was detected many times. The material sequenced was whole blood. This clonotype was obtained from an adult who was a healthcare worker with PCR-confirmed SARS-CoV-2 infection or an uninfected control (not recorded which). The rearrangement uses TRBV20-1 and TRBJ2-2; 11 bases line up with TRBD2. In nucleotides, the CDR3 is TGCAGTGCCCCACCCAACTTAGCGGGGGGGCCGTCCGGGGAGCTGTTTTTT. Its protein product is CSAPPNLAGGPSGELFF.